This T cell receptor beta chain stems from a study of blood T cell repertoires in COVID-19 (TCRdb year 2020). For the study in its entirety: Collaborator samples came from the United States, Italy and Spain and covered acute and convalescent phases of COVID-19. The prospective study material was composed of cDNA or gDNA derived from T cells, B-cell-depleted T cells, or PBMCs. Deeply sampled blood TCRbeta repertoires from subjects exposed to, actively infected with, or recovered from COVID-19 were included in the dataset. The repertoires were made available in a free public database intended to serve as a resource for research on the immune response to SARS-CoV-2. Samples came from the ongoing ImmuneRACE study (first 160 participants) plus 1,254 subjects from 6 global collaborators. A de-identified subject ID, COVID-19 status, age in years and sex were almost always included in the sample metadata. Where available, HLA class I and class II types were obtained from metadata supplied by the sample provider rather than from assay-based typing.

Collaborating institutions collected whole blood in K2EDTA tubes following their own protocols. Collaborator samples were shipped for TCRbeta analysis as frozen whole blood, isolated PBMCs, or DNA extracted from either sample type. TCRbeta CDR3 regions were amplified from genomic DNA using the immunoSEQ Assay, a bias-controlled multiplex PCR. Turning to the authors' computational methods: The number of nucleated cells in each sample was estimated from the amplification of reference gene primers within the assay. To quantify the absolute abundance of each unique TCRbeta CDR3 rearrangement, sequence reads were collapsed and filtered. For each sample, productive Simpson clonality was calculated as the square root of Simpson's diversity index across productive rearrangements. In TCRdb, the immuneACCESS table is reduced to in-frame sequences with V and J assigned. These tables do not hold every clone; where another copy was compared, an unresolved V gene accounts for under half, and the others remain unexplained. The V and J calls and clone size come from that table; D and trimming were worked out from the DNA. In this sample the table shows 20,000 to 25,000 clones, about 89% of which occur a single time. Jointly, the top ten make up roughly 29% of the sample.

Overall results and qualifications from the work: The quantity of clinical and demographic metadata differed by source and by participant and was supplied without curation.

The CDR3 holds 15 amino acids from the cysteine to the phenylalanine. The kept DNA is CDR3 alone, 45 bases in frame from the first base. Trimming costs V 0 bases and J 6 bases, and their ends lie 15 bases apart. Via the germline V gene, CDR1 is SGHRS and CDR2 YFSETQ. About this clone: Its binding antigen is unknown. Base qualities are not at hand, and no much larger clone is one base apart.

The receptor's source is a woman aged 65 to 85 with active COVID-19. The sample consisted of peripheral blood. The rearrangement joined TRBV5-1 to TRBJ1-1; confidence is insufficient to name the D gene. The DNA sequence is as follows: TGCGCCAGCAGCTTGGTCGGAGGGAGTGCGGCTGAAGCTTTCTTT. This translates into CASSLVGGSAAEAFF.